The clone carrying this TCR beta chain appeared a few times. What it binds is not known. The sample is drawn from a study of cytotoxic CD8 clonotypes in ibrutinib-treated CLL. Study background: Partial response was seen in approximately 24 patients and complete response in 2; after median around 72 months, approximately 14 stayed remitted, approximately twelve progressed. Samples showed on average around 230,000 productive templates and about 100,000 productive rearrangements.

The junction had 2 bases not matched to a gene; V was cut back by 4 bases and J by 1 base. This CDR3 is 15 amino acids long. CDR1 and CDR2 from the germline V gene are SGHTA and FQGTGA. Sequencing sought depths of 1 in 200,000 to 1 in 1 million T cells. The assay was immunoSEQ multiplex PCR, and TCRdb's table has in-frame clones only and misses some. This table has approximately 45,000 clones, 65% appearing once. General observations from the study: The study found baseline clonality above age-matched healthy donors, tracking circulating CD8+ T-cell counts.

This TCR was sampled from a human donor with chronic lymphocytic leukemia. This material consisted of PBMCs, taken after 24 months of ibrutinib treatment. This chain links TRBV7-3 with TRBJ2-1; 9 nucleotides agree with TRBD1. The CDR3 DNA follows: TGTGCCAGCAGCTATGGACAGGGGTCCTACAATGAGCAGTTCTTC. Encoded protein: CASSYGQGSYNEQFF. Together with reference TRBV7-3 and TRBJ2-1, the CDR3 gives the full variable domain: GAGVSQTPSNKVTEKGKYVELRCDPISGHTALYWYRQSLGQGPEFLIYFQGTGAADDSGLPNDRFFAVRPEGSVSTLKIQRTERGDSAVYLCASSYGQGSYNEQFFGPGTRLTVL.